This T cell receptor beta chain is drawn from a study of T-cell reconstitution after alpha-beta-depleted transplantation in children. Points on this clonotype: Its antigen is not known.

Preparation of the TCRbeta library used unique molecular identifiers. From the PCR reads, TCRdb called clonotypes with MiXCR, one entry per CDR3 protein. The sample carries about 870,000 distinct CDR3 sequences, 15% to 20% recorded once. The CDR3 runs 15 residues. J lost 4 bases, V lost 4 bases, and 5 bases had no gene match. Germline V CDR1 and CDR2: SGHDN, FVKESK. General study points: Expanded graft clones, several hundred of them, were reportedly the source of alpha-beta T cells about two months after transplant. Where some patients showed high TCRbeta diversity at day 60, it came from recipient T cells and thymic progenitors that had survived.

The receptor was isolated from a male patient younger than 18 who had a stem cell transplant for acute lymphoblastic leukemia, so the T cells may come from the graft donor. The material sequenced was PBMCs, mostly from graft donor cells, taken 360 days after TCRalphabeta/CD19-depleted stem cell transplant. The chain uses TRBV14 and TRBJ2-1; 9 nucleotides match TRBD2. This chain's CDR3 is CASSLYTSGYNEQFF. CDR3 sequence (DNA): TGTGCCAGCAGCCTATATACTAGCGGGTACAATGAGCAGTTCTTC.